This TCR beta chain emerged from a study of control samples from healthy donors and cancer patients. CDR1 and CDR2 (germline): LNHDA, SQIVND (reference sequence). This CDR3 comprises 14 residues. V was pared by 7 bases and J by 0 bases, with 5 bases of the junction left unmatched. The assay was immunoSEQ multiplex PCR, and TCRdb's table has in-frame clones only and misses some. There are roughly 34,000 clones in the sample; 85% to 90% occur only once, and 1.6% lies in the top ten. What was sequenced was PBMCs. This sequence originates from a woman between 35 and 50 years old with lung cancer. The chain employs TRBV19 and TRBJ1-2; 7 positions match TRBD1. The CDR3 nucleotides read TGTGCCAGTACCACAGGGGCAGCTAACTATGGCTACACCTTC. This codes for CASTTGAANYGYTF.